The entry below gives a single T cell receptor (beta chain) sequence along with its context. The antigen this receptor binds is unknown. Base qualities are not at hand, and no much larger clone is one base apart. The entry originates in a study of cytotoxic CD8 clonotypes in ibrutinib-treated CLL (dated by TCRdb to the early 2020s). Background on the whole study: The cohort was composed of 10 to 11 relapsed/refractory and roughly 15 treatment-naive patients; IGHV unmutated status was identified in 17 to 18 patients. On average, each sample yielded 255,043 productive templates and around 98,000 productive rearrangements. Responses were partial in approximately 24 patients and complete in 2; after median roughly 69 months follow-up, some 15 stayed in remission and some twelve progressed. Response samples were taken after a median of 12 months on treatment, ranging from roughly 6 to 36 months. All remission and progressive disease samples were collected while patients were still receiving ibrutinib. Cryopreserved peripheral blood mononuclear cells were obtained prior to treatment, at the time of response, and at either disease progression or sustained remission. Longitudinal samples were available for about 30% of the 86 trial participants. Beyond this particular receptor, the publication reports: Public clonotypes were rare and either shrank or stayed stable during treatment, and the rise in clonality at ibrutinib response reflected expansion of private clonotypes. At baseline, clonality was higher than in age-matched healthy donors and showed a strong correlation with circulating CD8+ T-cell counts. Lymph node repertoires were not examined, and the timing of sampling was not matched between patients in sustained remission and those whose disease progressed. An increase in clonality was observed at ibrutinib response, with clonality remaining stable during sustained remission and falling back toward baseline at progression.

From a lookup of the germline V gene, CDR1 and CDR2 are WSHSY and SAAADI. From the cysteine through the phenylalanine, the CDR3 covers 12 amino acids. Kept here is only the CDR3 DNA, which spans 36 bases and is read in frame from base 1. Trimming accounts for 5 bases at V and 10 bases at J, while the number of junction bases matched to no gene is 2. On a MiSeq, deep resolution sequencing aimed for a depth between 1 in 1 million and 1 in 200,000 T cells, with each clonotype covered 10x on average. The immunoSEQ hsTCRB Kit was used to generate TCR beta libraries. Turning to the authors' computational methods: ImmunoSEQ Data Assistant and ImmunoSEQ Analyzer were used for data analysis, and V, D and J genes were assigned according to IMGT definitions. Clonality, which ranges from 0 to 1, was calculated as one minus the normalized Shannon entropy of productive rearrangement frequencies. Only overrepresented clonotypes making up at least 0.05% of the repertoire of each patient were included in the public clonotype analysis. Some 13 age-matched healthy donor repertoires from immuneACCESS served as clonality controls. TCRdb retrieved this table from immuneACCESS and kept in-frame rearrangements only. Not all clones are present; in checked studies, unresolved V genes account for under half, and no reason is known for the remainder. The V and J calls and clone size are taken from that table; D and trimming were inferred from the DNA. The sample yields around 70,000 clones; approximately 70% were counted once. The ten most abundant clones make up more than 4.5% of the sample.

According to the study, the label for this sample's time point signals: 12 months on ibrutinib. For TCR beta library preparation, around 1.9 micrograms of genomic DNA were extracted from the cryopreserved PBMCs. Longitudinal blood samples from CLL patients receiving ibrutinib monotherapy were subjected to high-throughput TCR beta sequencing. The patients took part in an open-label, single-center phase 2 trial of ibrutinib monotherapy. The sequence links TRBV10-2 to TRBJ1-6; TRBD1 agrees with 7 junctional bases. Sequenced material: PBMCs, taken after 12 months of ibrutinib treatment. The sequence was collected from a human donor with chronic lymphocytic leukemia. DNA sequence: TGCGCCAGCAGTCAGGGGGAATCACCCCTCCACTTT. This is translated as CASSQGESPLHF.